This T cell receptor beta chain comes out of a study of T cell responses to AZD1222 COVID-19 vaccine. General study points: It should be noted that donors were predominantly white British and more often female, and clonal diversity was possibly underestimated. Vaccine-related CD4 TCRs covered spike, predominating at 160-218 and 743-854.

The protocol was immunoSEQ multiplex PCR, while the TCRdb copy is restricted to in-frame clones and leaves out a portion. Among around 130,000 clones, 70% to 90% were seen once, and the ten largest hold 2.5% to 3.5%. Second-dose intervals near 4 or 12 weeks were combined. The CDR3 sequence is 18 residues long. Worth noting for this clone: Its antigen is currently unknown.

The chain combines TRBV21-1 with TRBJ2-3; no DNA check was done on the table's D call, TRBD1. TRBV21-1 is termed a pseudogene. The TCR comes from an adult who received the AZD1222 COVID-19 vaccine. Sequencing used peripheral blood, obtained 28 days after the second AZD1222 dose. DNA for the CDR3: TGTGCCAGCACTCTTCCCAGGCATCCCGCAAACAACACAGATACGCAGTATTTT. Encoded protein: CASTLPRHPANNTDTQYF.